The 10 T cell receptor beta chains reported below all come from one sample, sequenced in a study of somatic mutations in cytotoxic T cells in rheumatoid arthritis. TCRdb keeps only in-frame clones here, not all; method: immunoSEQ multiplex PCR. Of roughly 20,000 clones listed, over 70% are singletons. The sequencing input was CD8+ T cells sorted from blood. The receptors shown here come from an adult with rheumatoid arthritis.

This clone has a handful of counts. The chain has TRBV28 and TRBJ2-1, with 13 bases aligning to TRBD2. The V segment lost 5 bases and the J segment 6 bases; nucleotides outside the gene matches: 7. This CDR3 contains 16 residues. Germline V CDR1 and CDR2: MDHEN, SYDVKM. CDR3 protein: CASSLYGTSGTNEQFF. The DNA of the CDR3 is TGTGCCAGCAGTCTGTACGGGACTAGCGGGACCAATGAGCAGTTCTTC. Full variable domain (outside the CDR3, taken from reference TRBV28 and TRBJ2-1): DVKVTQSSRYLVKRTGEKVFLECVQDMDHENMFWYRQDPGLGLRLIYFSYDVKMKEKGDIPEGYSVSREKKERFSLILESASTNQTSMYLCASSLYGTSGTNEQFFGPGTRLTVL.

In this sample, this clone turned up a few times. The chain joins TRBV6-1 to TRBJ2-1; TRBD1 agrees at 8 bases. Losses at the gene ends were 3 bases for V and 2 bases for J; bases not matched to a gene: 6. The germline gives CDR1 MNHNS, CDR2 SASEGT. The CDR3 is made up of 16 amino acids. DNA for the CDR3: TGTGCCAGCAGTGATCTAGACAGGGGCACCTACAATGAGCAGTTCTTC. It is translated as CASSDLDRGTYNEQFF.

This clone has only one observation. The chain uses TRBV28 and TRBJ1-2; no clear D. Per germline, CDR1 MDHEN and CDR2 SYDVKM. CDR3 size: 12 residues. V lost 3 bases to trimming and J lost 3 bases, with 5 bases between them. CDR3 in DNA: TGTGCCAGCAGTTTCTCAGACTATGGCTACACCTTC. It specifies CASSFSDYGYTF.

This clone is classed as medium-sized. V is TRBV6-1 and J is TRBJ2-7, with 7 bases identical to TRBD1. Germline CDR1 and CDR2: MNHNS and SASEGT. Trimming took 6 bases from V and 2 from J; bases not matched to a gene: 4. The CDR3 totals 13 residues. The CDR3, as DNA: TGTGCCAGCAGCCTGACAGGGACCTACGAGCAGTACTTC. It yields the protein CASSLTGTYEQYF.

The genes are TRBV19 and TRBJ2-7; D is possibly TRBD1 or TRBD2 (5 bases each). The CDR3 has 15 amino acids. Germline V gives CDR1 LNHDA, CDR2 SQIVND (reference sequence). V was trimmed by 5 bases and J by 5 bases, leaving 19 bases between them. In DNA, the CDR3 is TGTGCCAGTAGTTACCGGGACCCAAGTGGGGACGAGCAGTACTTC. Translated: CASSYRDPSGDEQYF.

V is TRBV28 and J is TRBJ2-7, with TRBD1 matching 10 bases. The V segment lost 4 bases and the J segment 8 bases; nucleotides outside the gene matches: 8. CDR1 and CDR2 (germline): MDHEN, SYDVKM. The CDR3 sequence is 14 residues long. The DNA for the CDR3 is TGTGCCAGCAGTTCCCAAGGACAGGGGGGCAAGCAGTACTTC. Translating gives CASSSQGQGGKQYF.

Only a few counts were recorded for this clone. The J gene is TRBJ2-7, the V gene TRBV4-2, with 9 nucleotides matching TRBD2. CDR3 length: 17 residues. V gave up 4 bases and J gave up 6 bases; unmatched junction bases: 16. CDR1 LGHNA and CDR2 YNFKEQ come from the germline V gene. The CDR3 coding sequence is TGTGCCAGCAGCCCGTCTTTGGCGGGAGGGCCAAGAGGCGAGCAGTACTTC. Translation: CASSPSLAGGPRGEQYF.

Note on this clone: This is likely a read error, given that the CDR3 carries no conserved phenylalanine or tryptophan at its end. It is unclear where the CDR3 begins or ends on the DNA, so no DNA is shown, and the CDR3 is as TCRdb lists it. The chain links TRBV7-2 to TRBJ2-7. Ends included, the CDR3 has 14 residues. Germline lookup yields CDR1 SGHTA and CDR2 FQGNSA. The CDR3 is CASSFPPAGGYTPL.

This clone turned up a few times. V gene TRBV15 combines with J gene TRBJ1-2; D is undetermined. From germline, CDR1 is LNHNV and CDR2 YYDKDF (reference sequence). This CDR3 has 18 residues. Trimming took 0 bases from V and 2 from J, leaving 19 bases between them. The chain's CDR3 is CATSRDRSLRVENYGYTF. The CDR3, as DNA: TGTGCCACCAGCAGAGATAGAAGTCTTAGGGTTGAGAACTATGGCTACACCTTC. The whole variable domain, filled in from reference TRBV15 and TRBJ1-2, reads DAMVIQNPRYQVTQFGKPVTLSCSQTLNHNVMYWYQQKSSQAPKLLFHYYDKDFNNEADTPDNFQSRRPNTSFCFLDIRSPGLGDTAMYLCATSRDRSLRVENYGYTFGSGTRLTVV.

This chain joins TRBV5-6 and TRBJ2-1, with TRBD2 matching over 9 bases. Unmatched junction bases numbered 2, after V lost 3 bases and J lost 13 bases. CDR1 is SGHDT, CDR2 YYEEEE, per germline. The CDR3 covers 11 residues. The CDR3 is CASSWGLAQFF. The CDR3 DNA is TGTGCCAGCAGCTGGGGACTAGCTCAGTTCTTC. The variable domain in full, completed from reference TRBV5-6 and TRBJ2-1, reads DAGVTQSPTHLIKTRGQQVTLRCSPKSGHDTVSWYQQALGQGPQFIFQYYEEEERQRGNFPDRFSGHQFPNYSSELNVNALLLGDSALYLCASSWGLAQFFGPGTRLTVL.